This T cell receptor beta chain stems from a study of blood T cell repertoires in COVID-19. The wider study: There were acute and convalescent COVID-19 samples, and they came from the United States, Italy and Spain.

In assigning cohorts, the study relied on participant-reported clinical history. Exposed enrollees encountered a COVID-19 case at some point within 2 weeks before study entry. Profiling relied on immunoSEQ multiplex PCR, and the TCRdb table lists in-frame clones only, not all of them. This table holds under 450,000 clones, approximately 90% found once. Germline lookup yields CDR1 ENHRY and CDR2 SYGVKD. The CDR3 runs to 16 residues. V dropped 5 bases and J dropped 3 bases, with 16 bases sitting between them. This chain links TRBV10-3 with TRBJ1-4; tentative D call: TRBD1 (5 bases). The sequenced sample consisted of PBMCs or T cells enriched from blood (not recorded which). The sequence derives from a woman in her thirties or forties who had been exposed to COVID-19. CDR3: CAISQGLKGSNEKLFF. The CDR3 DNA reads TGTGCCATCAGTCAGGGCCTCAAAGGCTCTAATGAAAAACTGTTTTTT.